This T cell receptor beta chain is from a study of cytomegalovirus exposure and HLA in healthy donors. CDR3 size: 15 residues. Germline CDR1 and CDR2: SQVTM and ANQGSEA. The V end was cut by 1 base, the J end by 3 bases, with 15 bases between. Vbeta (60) and Jbeta (13) primers were used in the PCR. Generated by immunoSEQ multiplex PCR, the TCRdb table keeps only in-frame clones and is missing some. This sample has 140,000 or so clones, with around 65% found just once. V usage is TRBV29-1 and J usage is TRBJ1-1, with a tentative D call TRBD1 (5 bases). The material sequenced was PBMCs. This TCR was sampled from a male donor in good health and CMV-seronegative. CDR3 DNA sequence: TGCAGCGTTGAAGTTTCGGGGGGTACGGACACTGAAGCTTTCTTT. Residues: CSVEVSGGTDTEAFF.